This T cell receptor beta chain was obtained from a study of cytomegalovirus exposure and HLA in healthy donors. Points from the study as a whole: Later analysis placed DRB1 highest and HLA-C lowest in TCR association rates, which differed by HLA locus.

Details on this clone: Its specificity is unknown.

The PCR was carried out with 60 Vbeta primers and 13 Jbeta primers. The table came from immunoSEQ multiplex PCR; TCRdb's copy has only in-frame clones and leaves some out. The table shows some 200,000 clones, with 62% occurring only once. Germline V gene data show CDR1 as MNHNS and CDR2 as SASEGT. V gave up 8 bases and J gave up 4 bases, with 14 bases separating them. This CDR3 comprises 13 residues. This receptor was obtained from a man aged 40-50 years in good health and CMV-seronegative. The sequenced sample consisted of PBMCs. The genes are TRBV6-1 and TRBJ2-5, with D perhaps TRBD1 (8 bases). The CDR3 sequence is CASHHRGGETQYF. DNA for the CDR3: TGTGCCAGCCATCACAGGGGGGGAGAGACCCAGTACTTC.